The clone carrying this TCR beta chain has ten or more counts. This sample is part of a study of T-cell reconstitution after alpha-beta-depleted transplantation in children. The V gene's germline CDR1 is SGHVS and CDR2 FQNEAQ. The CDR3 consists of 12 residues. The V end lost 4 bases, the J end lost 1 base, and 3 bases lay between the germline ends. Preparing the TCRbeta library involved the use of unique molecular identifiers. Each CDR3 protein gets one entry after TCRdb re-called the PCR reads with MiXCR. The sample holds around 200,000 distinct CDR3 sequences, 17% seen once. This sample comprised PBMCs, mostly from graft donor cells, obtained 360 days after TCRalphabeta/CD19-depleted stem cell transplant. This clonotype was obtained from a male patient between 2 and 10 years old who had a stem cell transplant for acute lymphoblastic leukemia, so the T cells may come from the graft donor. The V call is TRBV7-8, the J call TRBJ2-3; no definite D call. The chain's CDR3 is CASSSRTDTQYF. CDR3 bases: TGTGCCAGCAGCTCACGCACAGATACGCAGTATTTT.